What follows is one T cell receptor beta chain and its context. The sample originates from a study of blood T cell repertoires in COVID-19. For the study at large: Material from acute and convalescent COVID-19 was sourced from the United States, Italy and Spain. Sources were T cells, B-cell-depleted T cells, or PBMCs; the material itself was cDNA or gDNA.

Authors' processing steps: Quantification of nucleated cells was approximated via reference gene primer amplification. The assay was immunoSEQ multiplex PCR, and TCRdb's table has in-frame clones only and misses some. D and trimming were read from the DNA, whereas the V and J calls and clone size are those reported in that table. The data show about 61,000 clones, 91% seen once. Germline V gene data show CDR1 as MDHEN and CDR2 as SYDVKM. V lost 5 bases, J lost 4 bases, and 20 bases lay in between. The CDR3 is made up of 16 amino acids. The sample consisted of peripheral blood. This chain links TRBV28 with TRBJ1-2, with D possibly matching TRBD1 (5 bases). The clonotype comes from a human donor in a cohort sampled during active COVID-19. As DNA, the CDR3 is TGTGCCAGCAGTGTCATAGGGGCGAACCCTAGCTATGGCTACACCTTC. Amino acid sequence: CASSVIGANPSYGYTF.